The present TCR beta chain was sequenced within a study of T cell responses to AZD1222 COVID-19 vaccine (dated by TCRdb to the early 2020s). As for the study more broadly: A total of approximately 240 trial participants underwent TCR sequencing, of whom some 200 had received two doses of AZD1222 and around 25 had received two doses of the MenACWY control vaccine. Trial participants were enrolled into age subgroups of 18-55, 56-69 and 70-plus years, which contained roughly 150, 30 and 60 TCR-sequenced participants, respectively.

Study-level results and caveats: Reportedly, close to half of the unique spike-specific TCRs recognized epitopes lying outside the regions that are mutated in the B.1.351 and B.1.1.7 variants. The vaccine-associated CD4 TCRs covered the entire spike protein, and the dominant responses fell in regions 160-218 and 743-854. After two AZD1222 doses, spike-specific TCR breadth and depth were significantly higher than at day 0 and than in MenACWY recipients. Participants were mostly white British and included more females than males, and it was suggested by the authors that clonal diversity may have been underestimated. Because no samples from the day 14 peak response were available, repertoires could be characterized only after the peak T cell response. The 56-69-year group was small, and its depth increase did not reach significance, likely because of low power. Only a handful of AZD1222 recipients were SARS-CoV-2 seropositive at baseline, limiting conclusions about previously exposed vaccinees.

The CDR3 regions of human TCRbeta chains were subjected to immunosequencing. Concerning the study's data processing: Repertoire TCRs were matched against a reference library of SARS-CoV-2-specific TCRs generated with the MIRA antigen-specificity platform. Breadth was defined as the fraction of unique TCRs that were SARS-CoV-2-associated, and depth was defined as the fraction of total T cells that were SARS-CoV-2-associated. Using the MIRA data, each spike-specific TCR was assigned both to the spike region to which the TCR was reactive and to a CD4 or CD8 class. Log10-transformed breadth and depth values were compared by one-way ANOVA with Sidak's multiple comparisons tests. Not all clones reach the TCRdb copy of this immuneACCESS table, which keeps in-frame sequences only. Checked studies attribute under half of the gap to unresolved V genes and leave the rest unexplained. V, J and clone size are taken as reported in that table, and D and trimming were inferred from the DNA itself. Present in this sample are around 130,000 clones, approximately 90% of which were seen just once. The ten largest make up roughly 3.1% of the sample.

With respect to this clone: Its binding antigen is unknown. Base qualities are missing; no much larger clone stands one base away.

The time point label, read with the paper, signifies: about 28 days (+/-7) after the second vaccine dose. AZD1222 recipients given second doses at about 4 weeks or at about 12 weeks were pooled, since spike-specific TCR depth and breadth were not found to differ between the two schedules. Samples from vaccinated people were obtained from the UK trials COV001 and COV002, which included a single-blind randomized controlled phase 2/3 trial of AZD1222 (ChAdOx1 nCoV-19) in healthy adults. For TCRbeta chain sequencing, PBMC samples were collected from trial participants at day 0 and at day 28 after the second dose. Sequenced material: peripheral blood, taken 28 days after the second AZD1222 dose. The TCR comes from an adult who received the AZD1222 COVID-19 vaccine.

CDR3 protein: CAIRGDTGELFF. The bases are TGTGCCATCAGGGGGGACACCGGGGAGCTGTTTTTT. The chain uses TRBV10-3 and TRBJ2-2; the D call is possibly TRBD1 or TRBD2, each sharing 5 bases. The trim is 6 bases for V and 3 bases for J, with a gap of 5 bases between the germline ends. CDR1 ENHRY and CDR2 SYGVKD were looked up in the germline V gene. Spanning cysteine to phenylalanine, the CDR3 consists of 12 amino acids. The retained sequence is limited to the CDR3, 36 bases, with the frame set at the first base.